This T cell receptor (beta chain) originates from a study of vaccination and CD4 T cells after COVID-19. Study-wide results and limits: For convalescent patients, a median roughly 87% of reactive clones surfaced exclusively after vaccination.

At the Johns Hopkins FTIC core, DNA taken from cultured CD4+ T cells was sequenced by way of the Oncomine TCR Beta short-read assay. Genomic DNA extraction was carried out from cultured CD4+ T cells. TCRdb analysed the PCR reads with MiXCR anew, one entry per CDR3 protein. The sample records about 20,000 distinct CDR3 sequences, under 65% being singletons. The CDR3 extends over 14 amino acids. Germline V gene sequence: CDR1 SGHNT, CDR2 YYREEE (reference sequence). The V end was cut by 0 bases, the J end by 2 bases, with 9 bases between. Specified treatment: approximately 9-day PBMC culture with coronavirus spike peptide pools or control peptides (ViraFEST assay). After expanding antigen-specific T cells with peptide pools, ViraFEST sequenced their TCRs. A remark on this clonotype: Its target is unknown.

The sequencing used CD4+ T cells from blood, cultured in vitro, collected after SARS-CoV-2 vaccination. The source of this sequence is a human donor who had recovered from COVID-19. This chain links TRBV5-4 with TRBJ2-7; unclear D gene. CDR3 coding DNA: TGTGCCAGCAGCTTGGCCCGGGCTCCCTACGAGCAGTACTTC. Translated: CASSLARAPYEQYF. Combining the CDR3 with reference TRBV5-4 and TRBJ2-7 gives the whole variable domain ETGVTQSPTHLIKTRGQQVTLRCSSQSGHNTVSWYQQALGQGPQFIFQYYREEENGRGNFPPRFSGLQFPNYSSELNVNALELDDSALYLCASSLARAPYEQYFGPGTRLTVT.